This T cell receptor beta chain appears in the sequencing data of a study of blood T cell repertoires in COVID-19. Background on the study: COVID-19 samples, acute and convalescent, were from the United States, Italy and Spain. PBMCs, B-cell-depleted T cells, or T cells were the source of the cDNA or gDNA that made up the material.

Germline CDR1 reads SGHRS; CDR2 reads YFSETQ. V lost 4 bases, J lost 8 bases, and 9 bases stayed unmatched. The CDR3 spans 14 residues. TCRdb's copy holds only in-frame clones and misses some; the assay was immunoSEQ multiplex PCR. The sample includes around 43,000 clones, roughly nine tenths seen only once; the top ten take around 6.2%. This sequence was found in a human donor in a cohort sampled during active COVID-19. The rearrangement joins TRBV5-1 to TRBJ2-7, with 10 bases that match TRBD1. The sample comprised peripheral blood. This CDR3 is CASSPVDRGSQQYF. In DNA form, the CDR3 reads TGCGCCAGCAGCCCGGTGGACAGGGGGTCACAGCAGTACTTC.